Shown below are 22 T cell receptor beta chains from a single sample sequenced in a study of T cell repertoires in cytomegalovirus infection. MiXCR, applied by TCRdb to the reads, yields one record per CDR3 protein. The sample has roughly 920,000 distinct CDR3 sequences, 31% seen once. Their cognate antigens are unknown. Sample: cultured CD8+ T cells from PBMCs, taken from culture after CMV antigen stimulation. The origin of the receptors is a human donor in good health (CMV status not recorded). Some clones in this sample may be carry-over from other donors' samples.

The J gene is TRBJ2-7, the V gene TRBV6-2 or TRBV6-3; D not resolved. The CDR3 runs to 14 residues. Germline V gives CDR1 MNHEY, CDR2 SVGEGT. V lost 2 bases to trimming and J lost 2 bases, with 10 bases between them. CDR3 nucleotides: TGTGCCAGCAGTTACGGACGAGGTCCCTACGAGCAGTACGTC. As protein: CASSYGRGPYEQYV.

The chain has TRBV27 and TRBJ2-1, with 10 bases lining up with TRBD1. Germline-derived CDR1 and CDR2 are MNHEY and SMNVEV (reference sequence). The CDR3 has 16 amino acids. Trimming removed 2 bases from V and 7 bases from J; junction bases left unmatched: 8. CDR3 amino acids: CASSLRPGQGWNEQFF. DNA of the CDR3: TGTGCCAGCAGTTTAAGGCCGGGACAGGGGTGGAATGAGCAGTTCTTC.

The V gene is TRBV28, the J gene TRBJ2-7; 8 nucleotides agree with TRBD1. Germline trimming cut 6 bases from V and 5 bases from J; bases unmatched to any gene: 9. Germline V gene lookup returns CDR1 MDHEN and CDR2 SYDVKM. The CDR3 runs to 14 residues. CDR3 sequence: CASRQGALGNEQYV. The CDR3 nucleotides are TGTGCCAGCAGGCAGGGGGCACTAGGTAACGAGCAGTACGTC.

This chain connects TRBV6-8 to TRBJ2-3; 11 positions match TRBD2. CDR1 and CDR2 (germline): MNHGY, SAAAGT. V was pared by 1 base and J by 8 bases, with 11 bases of the junction left unmatched. The CDR3 has 17 amino acids. CDR3 residues: CASSYWGELAGDGTQYF. CDR3 DNA sequence: TGTGCCAGCAGTTACTGGGGGGAACTAGCGGGGGATGGTACGCAGTATTTT.

The table lists this clonotype with a few counts. The chain has TRBV7-9 and TRBJ2-7; tentative D call: TRBD1 (6 bases). The CDR3 runs 13 residues. Germline V gene data show CDR1 as SEHNR and CDR2 as FQNEAQ (reference sequence). V gave up 5 bases and J gave up 5 bases, with 13 bases separating them. The CDR3 region is CASSPLDRNEQYV. CDR3 coding DNA: TGTGCCAGCAGCCCGCTAGACAGGAACGAGCAGTACGTC.

The sample holds many counts of this clonotype. The gene calls are TRBV12-3 or TRBV12-4 and TRBJ1-2, with D perhaps TRBD1 (5 bases). Deletions cut 5 bases from V and 7 bases from J, with 11 bases between. The CDR3 runs to 12 residues. The CDR3, as DNA: TGTGCCAGCAGTATGGGACGTCTTGGCTACACCTTC. It yields the protein CASSMGRLGYTF.

This clonotype was seen more than once but under ten times. The CDR3 loop reads CASSYLRTGVMNTGELFF. CDR3 coding DNA: TGTGCCAGCAGTTACCTCAGGACAGGAGTTATGAACACCGGGGAGCTGTTTTTT. The genes are TRBV6-2 or TRBV6-3 and TRBJ2-2, with 7 bases lining up with TRBD1. Germline values: CDR1 MNHEY, CDR2 SVGEGT. V shed 2 bases and J 1 base; nucleotides not matched to a gene: 10. This CDR3 has 18 amino acids.

This chain connects TRBV6-1 to TRBJ1-1; the match to TRBD1 covers 7 bases. The CDR3 spans 15 residues. Losses at the gene ends were 3 bases for V and 3 bases for J; bases not matched to a gene: 7. The germline CDR1 and CDR2 sequences are MNHNS and SASEGT. CDR3 bases: TGTGCCAGCAGTGACCCGGGACAGCTATACACTGAAGCTTTCTTT. It codes for CASSDPGQLYTEAFF.

This clonotype was counted ten times or more. The gene calls are TRBV4-3 and TRBJ2-5; 7 bases line up with TRBD1. The V gene's germline CDR1 is LGHNA and CDR2 YSLEER. Losses at the gene ends were 3 bases for V and 4 bases for J; bases not matched to a gene: 11. The CDR3 is 16 amino acids. CDR3 bases: TGCGCCAGCAGCCACGAATGGCGGGCAGGGGGAGAGACCCAGTACTTC. Encoded protein: CASSHEWRAGGETQYF.

This chain connects TRBV25-1 to TRBJ1-3; D is undetermined. Looked up from germline, CDR1 is MGHDK and CDR2 is SYGVNS. V lost 5 bases, J lost 8 bases, and 7 bases lay in between. The CDR3 loop spans 11 amino acids. CDR3 DNA: TGTGCCAGCAGTAGCGGACACACCATATATTTT. The encoded protein is CASSSGHTIYF.

This clonotype was found a few times. CDR3 sequence (DNA): TGTGCCAGCAGTTCAGGGGGACAGGGGGGCTACGAGCAGTACTTC. Amino acid sequence: CASSSGGQGGYEQYF. The V gene is TRBV12-3 or TRBV12-4, the J gene TRBJ2-7, with 11 bases that match TRBD1. J was trimmed by 3 bases and V by 4 bases; bases with no gene match: 5. The CDR3 has 15 amino acids.

This clonotype was found many times. The V call is TRBV7-2, the J call TRBJ2-5, with 10 bases fitting TRBD2. After removal of 4 bases from V and 5 bases from J, the junction contained 7 bases not matched to a gene. Germline V CDR1 and CDR2: SGHTA, FQGNSA. There are 15 residues in the CDR3. The CDR3 bases are TGTGCCAGCAGCTCCGTAGCGGGGGGCTGGGAGACCCAGTACTTC. Translating it yields CASSSVAGGWETQYF.

This clonotype was found a few times. The gene calls are TRBV6-5 and TRBJ2-7; perhaps TRBD1 as D (6 bases). CDR3 length: 17 residues. Trimming removed 2 bases at V and 2 bases at J, with 19 bases between. Germline-derived CDR1 and CDR2 are MNHEY and SVGAGI. The CDR3, as DNA: TGTGCCAGCAGTTACCTTGGTGCAGGGGAATATACCTACGAGCAGTACTTC. As protein: CASSYLGAGEYTYEQYF.

V and J are TRBV9 and TRBJ1-1; D might be TRBD1 (6 bases). Trimming removed 2 bases at V and 3 bases at J, with 8 bases between. Per the germline V gene, CDR1 is SGDLS and CDR2 is YYNGEE. This CDR3 has 13 residues. The CDR3 bases are TGTGCCAGCAGCGTGGGGGGGCACACTGAAGCTTTCTTT. Encoded protein: CASSVGGHTEAFF.

In its sample, this clonotype was seen once. This rearrangement joins TRBV4-1 to TRBJ2-3, with 8 bases lining up with TRBD2. The germline V gene encodes CDR1 MGHRA and CDR2 YSYEKL. This CDR3 has 18 amino acids. Trimming took 0 bases from V and 2 from J; bases not matched to a gene: 10. The CDR3 loop reads CASSQEPGGGLVTDTQYF. CDR3 nucleotide sequence: TGCGCCAGCAGCCAAGAACCGGGGGGGGGTCTGGTCACAGATACGCAGTATTTT.

This clonotype was observed a few times. This chain uses TRBV19 with TRBJ2-3; D is undetermined. The ends were cut back, 8 bases at V and 2 bases at J, with 11 bases in the middle. Germline CDR1 reads LNHDA; CDR2 reads SQIVND (reference sequence). The CDR3 is 13 residues long. The DNA for the CDR3 is TGTGCCAGTCGGAATCCCCCCACAGATACGCAGTATTTT. It translates to CASRNPPTDTQYF. Full variable domain (outside the CDR3, taken from reference TRBV19 and TRBJ2-3): DGGITQSPKYLFRKEGQNVTLSCEQNLNHDAMYWYRQDPGQGLRLIYYSQIVNDFQKGDIAEGYSVSREKKESFPLTVTSAQKNPTAFYLCASRNPPTDTQYFGPGTRLTVL.

This clonotype occurred a few times. The V call is TRBV7-8, the J call TRBJ2-5; D is unresolved. The V and J ends lost 5 bases and 1 base respectively, with 11 bases between them. Germline CDR1 and CDR2: SGHVS and FQNEAQ. The CDR3 is 14 amino acids. The CDR3 nucleotides read TGTGCCAGCAGCACCACGAGCGCCCAAGAGACCCAGTACTTC. Translation gives CASSTTSAQETQYF.

This chain uses TRBV4-3 with TRBJ2-5; no clear D gene. The CDR3 covers 14 residues. Per the germline V gene, CDR1 is LGHNA and CDR2 is YSLEER. V was trimmed by 1 base and J by 3 bases, leaving 9 bases between them. CDR3 sequence (DNA): TGCGCCAGCAGCCAAGTGGCTTGGGAAGAGACCCAGTACTTC. Translation gives CASSQVAWEETQYF.

J is TRBJ1-2 and V is TRBV6-6; D unclear. The CDR3 runs to 16 residues. The V end was cut by 0 bases, the J end by 5 bases, with 16 bases between. From germline, CDR1 is MNHNY and CDR2 SVGAGI (reference sequence). CDR3 in amino acids: CASSYSKLAGPYGYTF. As DNA, the CDR3 is TGTGCCAGCAGTTACTCGAAACTTGCAGGTCCTTATGGCTACACCTTC.

This clonotype has ten or more counts. An end of the junction differs from the germline gene, which may be a read error. J is TRBJ2-5 and V is TRBV7-7; TRBD2 matches 7 bases. Germline V gene data show CDR1 as SSHAT and CDR2 as FNYEAQ (reference sequence). This CDR3 spans 15 amino acids. The DNA of the CDR3 is TGTGCTAGCAGCTTCCTGGCGGGGGACGGGGAGACCCAGTACTTC. Protein: CASSFLAGDGETQYF.

The chain is built from TRBV19 and TRBJ2-7; TRBD1 is a possible D gene (6 bases). From germline, CDR1 is LNHDA and CDR2 SQIVND (reference sequence). Trimming took off 3 bases at V and 3 bases at J, with 15 bases between the two ends. This CDR3 comprises 15 residues. In DNA, the CDR3 is TGTGCCAGTAGTATTCTAACAGGGAAGGACTACGAGCAGTACTTC. Its translation is CASSILTGKDYEQYF.

This clonotype was seen more than once but under ten times. The V call is TRBV10-3, the J call TRBJ2-1; TRBD1 matches 9 bases. J gave up 3 bases and V 6 bases, and 6 bases lay outside the gene matches. In germline, CDR1 is ENHRY, CDR2 SYGVKD. The CDR3 sequence is 15 residues long. For the CDR3, the DNA is TGTGCCATCAGGCCCCGGGACAGGGACTACAATGAGCAGTTCTTC. Protein product: CAIRPRDRDYNEQFF.